A selection of T cell receptor beta chains follows, all from one sample in a study of OX40 agonist ivuxolimab in advanced cancers. Sequencing used immunoSEQ multiplex PCR; TCRdb keeps in-frame clones, though not all of them. Of about 96,000 clones in the sample, roughly 80% were seen once. Sequencing was performed on CD4+ or CD8+ T cells sorted from blood, taken in a trial of the OX40 agonist ivuxolimab. These receptors all stem from an adult with an advanced solid tumor such as melanoma, head and neck, liver or kidney cancer. CDR3s include the opening cysteine and the closing phenylalanine or tryptophan. The D gene is left open where the match is weak. A clone size is listed for some rows: how often the clone was seen (once, few, many), or a class if it is expanded.

TRBD1 TRBJ1-1 - TRBV19 CASNSGTGNTEAFF TGTGCCAGTAACTCCGGGACAGGGAACACTGAAGCTTTCTTT
- TRBJ2-5 - TRBV9 CASSVGEGDYQETQYF TGTGCCAGCAGCGTAGGTGAAGGGGACTACCAAGAGACCCAGTACTTC
TRBD2 TRBJ2-7 - TRBV7-2 CASSAASGGAGVYEQYF TGTGCCAGCAGCGCAGCTAGCGGGGGGGCCGGAGTCTACGAGCAGTACTTC
- TRBJ1-5 - TRBV5-8 CASAKSWGNQPQHF TGTGCCAGCGCTAAATCGTGGGGCAATCAGCCCCAGCATTTT
- TRBJ2-7 once TRBV6-1 CASSSQGGGYEQYF TGTGCCAGCAGTAGTCAGGGAGGGGGCTACGAGCAGTACTTC
- TRBJ2-1 - TRBV7-9 CASSLGGWGGQAYNEQFF TGTGCCAGCAGCTTAGGAGGCTGGGGTGGGCAGGCCTACAATGAGCAGTTCTTC
- TRBJ2-2 - TRBV5-1 CASTLYGGANTGELFF TGCGCCAGCACCTTATATGGTGGGGCGAACACCGGGGAGCTGTTTTTT
- TRBJ2-1 - TRBV5-4 CASSLGGNEQFF TGTGCCAGCAGCCTGGGGGGCAATGAGCAGTTCTTC
- TRBJ2-3 once TRBV4-2 CASSQVTRERQYF TGTGCCAGCAGCCAAGTGACGAGAGAGAGGCAGTATTTT
- TRBJ1-6 once TRBV21-1 CASSKAPGGSYNSPLHF TGTGCCAGCAGCAAAGCCCCGGGGGGGTCCTATAATTCACCCCTCCACTTT
- TRBJ2-1 - TRBV11-2 CASFGPNNEQFF TGTGCCAGTTTTGGGCCAAACAATGAGCAGTTCTTC
- TRBJ2-1 - TRBV14 CASSTQQDEQFF TGTGCCAGCAGCACTCAGCAGGATGAGCAGTTCTTC
- TRBJ1-2 - TRBV25-1 CASDTGYGYTF TGTGCCAGCGATACAGGCTATGGCTACACCTTC
TRBD1 TRBJ2-5 - TRBV11-2 CASSKGQQETQYF TGTGCCAGCAGCAAGGGACAGCAAGAGACCCAGTACTTC
TRBD2 TRBJ2-1 - TRBV14 CASSQRGLAGVNEQFF TGTGCCAGCAGCCAGCGCGGACTAGCGGGAGTCAATGAGCAGTTCTTC
- TRBJ2-7 - TRBV6-6 CASSYLRVGDYEQYF TGTGCCAGCAGTTACTTACGGGTAGGCGACTACGAGCAGTACTTC
- TRBJ1-5 few TRBV7-9 CASSSGGEPQHF TGTGCCAGCAGCTCAGGCGGGGAGCCCCAGCATTTT
TRBD2 TRBJ2-1 - TRBV6-5 CASSSRLARPHNEQFF TGTGCCAGCAGTTCCAGACTAGCTAGGCCCCACAATGAGCAGTTCTTC
- TRBJ2-7 - TRBV12-5 CASGLVPGEQYF TGTGCTAGTGGTTTGGTCCCTGGCGAGCAGTACTTC
- TRBJ2-1 - TRBV27 CASSFYSYNEQFF TGTGCCAGCAGTTTTTACAGCTACAATGAGCAGTTCTTC
TRBD2 TRBJ2-3 - TRBV7-2 CASSPTSGYTDTQYF TGTGCCAGCAGCCCTACTAGCGGATACACAGATACGCAGTATTTT
- TRBJ1-3 - TRBV7-9 CASRVADPGNTIYF TGTGCCAGCAGGGTGGCAGACCCTGGAAACACCATATATTTT
- TRBJ1-5 - TRBV6-1 CASSMNSNQPQHF TGTGCCAGCAGTATGAATAGCAATCAGCCCCAGCATTTT
TRBD1 TRBJ2-2 - TRBV9 CASSSRTGVNTGELFF TGTGCCAGCAGCTCACGCACAGGGGTGAACACCGGGGAGCTGTTTTTT
TRBD1 TRBJ1-2 few TRBV7-9 CASTTTGANFYGYTF TGTGCCAGCACCACAACAGGGGCGAATTTTTATGGCTACACCTTC
- TRBJ2-3 - TRBV7-9 CASSFPGDTQYF TGTGCCAGCAGCTTTCCGGGTGATACGCAGTATTTT
- TRBJ2-7 - TRBV27 CASSSITSNSYEQYF TGTGCCAGCAGCTCCATCACTAGTAATTCCTACGAGCAGTACTTC
- TRBJ2-1 - TRBV7-9 CASSLGVGTGTNEQFF TGTGCCAGCAGCTTAGGAGTCGGGACGGGTACTAATGAGCAGTTCTTC
- TRBJ2-7 - TRBV7-2 CASSLVGGTGLYEQYF TGTGCCAGCAGCTTAGTTGGGGGAACTGGACTATACGAGCAGTACTTC
TRBD2 TRBJ2-7 - TRBV6-4 CASKGGRRSYEQYF TGTGCCAGCAAAGGCGGGAGAAGGTCCTACGAGCAGTACTTC
TRBD2 TRBJ2-7 - TRBV4-2 CASSQGSGLSYEQYF TGTGCCAGCAGCCAAGGTAGCGGGTTATCCTACGAGCAGTACTTC